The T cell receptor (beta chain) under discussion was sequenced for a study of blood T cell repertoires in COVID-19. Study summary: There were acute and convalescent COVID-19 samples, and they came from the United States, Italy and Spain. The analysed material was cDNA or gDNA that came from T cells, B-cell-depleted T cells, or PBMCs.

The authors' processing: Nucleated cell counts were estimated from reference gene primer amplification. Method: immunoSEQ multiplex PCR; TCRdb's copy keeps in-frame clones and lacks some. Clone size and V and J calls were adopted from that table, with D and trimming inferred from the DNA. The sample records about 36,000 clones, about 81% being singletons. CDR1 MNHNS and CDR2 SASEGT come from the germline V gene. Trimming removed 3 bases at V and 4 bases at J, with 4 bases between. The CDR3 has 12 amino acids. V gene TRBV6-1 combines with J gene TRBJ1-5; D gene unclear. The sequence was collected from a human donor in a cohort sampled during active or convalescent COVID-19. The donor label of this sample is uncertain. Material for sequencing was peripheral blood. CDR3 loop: CASSDPNQPQHF. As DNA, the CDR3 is TGTGCCAGCAGTGACCCAAATCAGCCCCAGCATTTT.